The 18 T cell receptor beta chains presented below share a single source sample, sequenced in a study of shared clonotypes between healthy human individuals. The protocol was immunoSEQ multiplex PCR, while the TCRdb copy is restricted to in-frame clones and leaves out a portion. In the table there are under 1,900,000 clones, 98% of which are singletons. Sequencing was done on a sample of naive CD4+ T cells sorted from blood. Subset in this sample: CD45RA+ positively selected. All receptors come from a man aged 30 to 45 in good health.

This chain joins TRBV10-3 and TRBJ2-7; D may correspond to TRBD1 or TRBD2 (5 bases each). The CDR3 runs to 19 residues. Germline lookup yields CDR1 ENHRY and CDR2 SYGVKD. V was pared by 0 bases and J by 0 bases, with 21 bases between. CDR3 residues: CAISESKGAGTSSSYEQYF. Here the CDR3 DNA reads TGTGCCATCAGTGAGTCTAAGGGTGCCGGGACCTCTAGCTCCTACGAGCAGTACTTC.

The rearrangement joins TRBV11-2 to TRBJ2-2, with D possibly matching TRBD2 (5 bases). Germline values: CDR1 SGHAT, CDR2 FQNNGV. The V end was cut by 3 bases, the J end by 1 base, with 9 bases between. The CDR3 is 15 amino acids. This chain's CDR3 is CASSFLAGNTGELFF. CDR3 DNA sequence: TGTGCCAGCAGCTTCCTTGCGGGGAACACCGGGGAGCTGTTTTTT.

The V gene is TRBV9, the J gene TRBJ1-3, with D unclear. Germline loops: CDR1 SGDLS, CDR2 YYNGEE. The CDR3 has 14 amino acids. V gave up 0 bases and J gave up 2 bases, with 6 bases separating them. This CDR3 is CASSVERTGNTIYF. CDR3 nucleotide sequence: TGTGCCAGCAGCGTAGAGAGGACTGGAAACACCATATATTTT.

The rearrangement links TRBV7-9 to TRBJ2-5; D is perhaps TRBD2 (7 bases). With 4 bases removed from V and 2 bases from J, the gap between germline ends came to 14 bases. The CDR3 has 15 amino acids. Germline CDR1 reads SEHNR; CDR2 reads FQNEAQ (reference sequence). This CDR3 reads CASSSGDYLQETQYF. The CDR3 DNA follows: TGTGCCAGCAGCTCAGGGGACTATTTACAAGAGACCCAGTACTTC. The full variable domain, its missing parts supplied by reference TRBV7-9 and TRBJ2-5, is DTGVSQNPRHKITKRGQNVTFRCDPISEHNRLYWYRQTLGQGPEFLTYFQNEAQLEKSRLLSDRFSAERPKGSFSTLEIQRTEQGDSAMYLCASSSGDYLQETQYFGPGTRLLVL.

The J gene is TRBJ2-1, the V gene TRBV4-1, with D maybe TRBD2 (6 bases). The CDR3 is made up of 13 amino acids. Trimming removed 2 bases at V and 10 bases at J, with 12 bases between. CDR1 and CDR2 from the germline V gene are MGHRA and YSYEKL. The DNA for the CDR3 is TGCGCCAGCAGCCAAATTCTCCGGGAGGAGCAGTTCTTC. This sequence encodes CASSQILREEQFF.

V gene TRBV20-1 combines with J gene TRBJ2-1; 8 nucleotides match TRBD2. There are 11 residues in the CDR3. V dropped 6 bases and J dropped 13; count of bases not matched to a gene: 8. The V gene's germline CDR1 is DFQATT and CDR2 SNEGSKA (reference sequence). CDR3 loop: CSAILAAHQFF. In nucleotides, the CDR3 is TGCAGTGCCATACTAGCGGCTCATCAGTTCTTC.

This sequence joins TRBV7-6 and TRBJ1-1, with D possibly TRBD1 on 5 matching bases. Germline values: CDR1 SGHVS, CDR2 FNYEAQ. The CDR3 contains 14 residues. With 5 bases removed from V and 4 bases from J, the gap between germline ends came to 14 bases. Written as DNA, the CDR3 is TGTGCCAGCAGCACAGGAATCCTCGGCACTGAAGCTTTCTTT. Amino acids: CASSTGILGTEAFF.

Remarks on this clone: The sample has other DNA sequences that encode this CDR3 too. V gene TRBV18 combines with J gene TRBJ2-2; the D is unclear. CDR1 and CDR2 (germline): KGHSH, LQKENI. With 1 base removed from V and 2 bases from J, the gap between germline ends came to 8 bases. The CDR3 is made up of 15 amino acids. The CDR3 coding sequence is TGTGCCAGCTCACCACAGGGCCCTAACACCGGGGAGCTGTTTTTT. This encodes CASSPQGPNTGELFF.

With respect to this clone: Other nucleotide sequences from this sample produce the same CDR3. DNA of the CDR3: TGTGCCAGCAGCGTAATCACAGATACGCAGTATTTT. Its protein is CASSVITDTQYF. The chain links TRBV9 to TRBJ2-3; D remains ambiguous. The germline V gene has CDR1 SGDLS and CDR2 YYNGEE. Trimming stripped 1 base from V and 2 bases from J, with 2 bases between. CDR3 length equals 12 residues.

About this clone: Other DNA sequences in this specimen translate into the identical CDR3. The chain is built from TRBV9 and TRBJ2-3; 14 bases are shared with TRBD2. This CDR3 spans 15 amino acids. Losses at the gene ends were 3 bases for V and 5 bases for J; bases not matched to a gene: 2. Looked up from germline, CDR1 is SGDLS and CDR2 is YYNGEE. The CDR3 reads CASSAGLAGGDTQYF. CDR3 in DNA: TGTGCCAGCAGCGCCGGACTAGCGGGAGGAGATACGCAGTATTTT.

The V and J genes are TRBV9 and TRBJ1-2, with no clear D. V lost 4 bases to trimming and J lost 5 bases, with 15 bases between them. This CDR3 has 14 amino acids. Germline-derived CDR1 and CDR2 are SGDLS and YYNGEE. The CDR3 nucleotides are TGTGCCAGCAGCCCCGGTGGCACCTATTATGGCTACACCTTC. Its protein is CASSPGGTYYGYTF.

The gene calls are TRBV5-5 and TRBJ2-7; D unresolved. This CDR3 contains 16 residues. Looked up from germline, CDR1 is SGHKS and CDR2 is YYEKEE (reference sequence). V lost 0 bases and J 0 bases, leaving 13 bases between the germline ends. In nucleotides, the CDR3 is TGTGCCAGCAGCTTGGCGGTACAGACGGTCTCCTACGAGCAGTACTTC. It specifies CASSLAVQTVSYEQYF.

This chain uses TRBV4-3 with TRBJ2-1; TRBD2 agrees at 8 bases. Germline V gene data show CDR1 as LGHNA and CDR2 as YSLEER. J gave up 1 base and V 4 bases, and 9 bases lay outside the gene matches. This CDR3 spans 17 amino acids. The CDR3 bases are TGCGCCAGCAGCCTCCGCAGCGGGAGATTTTCCTACAATGAGCAGTTCTTC. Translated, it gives CASSLRSGRFSYNEQFF.

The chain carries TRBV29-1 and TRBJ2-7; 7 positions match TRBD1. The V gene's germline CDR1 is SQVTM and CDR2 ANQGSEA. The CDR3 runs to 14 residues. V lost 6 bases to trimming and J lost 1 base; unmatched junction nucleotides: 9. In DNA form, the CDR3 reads TGCAGCGTGACCGACAGGGTAAAATCCTACGAGCAGTACTTC. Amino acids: CSVTDRVKSYEQYF.

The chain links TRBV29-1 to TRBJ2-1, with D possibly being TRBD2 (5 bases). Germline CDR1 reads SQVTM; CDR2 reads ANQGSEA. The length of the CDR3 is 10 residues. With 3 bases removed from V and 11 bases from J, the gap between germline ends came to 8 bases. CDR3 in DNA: TGCAGCGTTGAGCAGCGGAAGCAGTTCTTC. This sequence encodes CSVEQRKQFF.

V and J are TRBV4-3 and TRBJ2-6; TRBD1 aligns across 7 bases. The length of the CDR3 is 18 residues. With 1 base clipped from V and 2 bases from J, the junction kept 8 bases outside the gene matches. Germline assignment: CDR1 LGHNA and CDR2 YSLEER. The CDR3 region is CASSQVPAQGTGANVLTF. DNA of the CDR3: TGCGCCAGCAGCCAAGTACCGGCACAGGGGACTGGGGCCAACGTCCTGACTTTC.

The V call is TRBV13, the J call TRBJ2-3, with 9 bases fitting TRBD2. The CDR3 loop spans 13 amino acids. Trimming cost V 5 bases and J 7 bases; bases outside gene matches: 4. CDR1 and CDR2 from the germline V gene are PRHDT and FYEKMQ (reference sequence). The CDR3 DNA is TGTGCCAGCAGCCAGACTAGCGGAAATACGCAGTATTTT. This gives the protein CASSQTSGNTQYF.

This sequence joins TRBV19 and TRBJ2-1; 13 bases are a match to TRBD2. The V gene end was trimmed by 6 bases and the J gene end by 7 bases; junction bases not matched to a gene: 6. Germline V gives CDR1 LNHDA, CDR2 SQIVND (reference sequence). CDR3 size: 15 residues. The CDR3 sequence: CASRRTSGRGNEQFF. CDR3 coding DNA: TGTGCCAGTAGGCGTACTAGCGGGAGGGGGAATGAGCAGTTCTTC.